The 25 T cell receptor beta chains given below trace back to one sample, sequenced in a study of blood T cell repertoires in COVID-19. Produced via immunoSEQ multiplex PCR; TCRdb's table is partial and in-frame only. The sample contains approximately 94,000 clones, around nine tenths of which appear only once. The sequenced sample was peripheral blood. These receptors all stem from a human donor in a cohort sampled during active COVID-19.

This clone was recorded many times. The CDR3 sequence is CASRTQGAGELFF. CDR3 coding DNA: TGTGCCAGCAGAACCCAGGGCGCCGGGGAGCTGTTTTTT. J is TRBJ2-2 and V is TRBV6-5; D might be TRBD1 (5 bases). The CDR3 contains 13 residues. The germline CDR1 and CDR2 sequences are MNHEY and SVGAGI. The V gene lost 6 bases and the J gene lost 6 bases, with 11 bases spanning the gap.

This sequence joins TRBV9 and TRBJ2-1, with TRBD2 matching over 14 bases. The CDR3 consists of 22 residues. Germline trimming cut 0 bases from V and 5 bases from J; bases unmatched to any gene: 19. Germline CDR1 reads SGDLS; CDR2 reads YYNGEE. CDR3 loop: CASSVVGGGLAGEKEGHNEQFF. CDR3 coding DNA: TGTGCCAGCAGCGTAGTAGGAGGGGGACTAGCGGGAGAAAAAGAGGGGCACAATGAGCAGTTCTTC.

The J gene is TRBJ2-5, the V gene TRBV27; 14 bases fit TRBD2. Germline lookup yields CDR1 MNHEY and CDR2 SMNVEV (reference sequence). V lost 4 bases to trimming and J lost 7 bases; unmatched junction nucleotides: 11. CDR3 length: 17 residues. Here the CDR3 reads CASSSTSGRVLRGTQYF. In DNA form, the CDR3 reads TGTGCCAGCAGTTCGACTAGCGGGAGGGTCTTAAGAGGGACCCAGTACTTC.

This clone showed up just a few times. This sequence joins TRBV30 and TRBJ2-7; 9 nucleotides line up with TRBD1. The CDR3 extends over 13 amino acids. V shed 5 bases and J 3 bases; nucleotides not matched to a gene: 5. Germline V CDR1 and CDR2: GTSNPN, SVGIG (reference sequence). The CDR3 coding sequence is TGTGCCTGGTCCCCGGGACAGGGCTACGAGCAGTACTTC. This gives the protein CAWSPGQGYEQYF.

This chain links TRBV6-5 with TRBJ1-1; D is undetermined. Looked up from germline, CDR1 is MNHEY and CDR2 is SVGAGI. The ends were cut back, 2 bases at V and 5 bases at J, with 12 bases in the middle. The CDR3 runs 14 residues. Here the CDR3 reads CASSYRTGRTEAFF. The CDR3 DNA sequence: TGTGCCAGCAGTTACCGAACGGGGAGGACTGAAGCTTTCTTT.

V and J are TRBV12-5 and TRBJ1-5, with D possibly matching TRBD1 (5 bases). CDR3 length: 17 residues. CDR1 is LGHNT and CDR2 is FRNRAP in the germline V gene. With 2 bases removed from V and 5 bases from J, the gap between germline ends came to 19 bases. The CDR3 here is CASGLRLARGGYQPQHF. For the CDR3, the DNA is TGTGCTAGTGGTTTGCGTCTTGCGCGGGGGGGTTATCAGCCCCAGCATTTT.

This chain connects TRBV20-1 to TRBJ1-4; D ambiguous. The CDR3 has 12 amino acids. Germline V gives CDR1 DFQATT, CDR2 SNEGSKA (reference sequence). Trimming removed 3 bases at V and 8 bases at J, with 10 bases between. CDR3 region: CSASRGVEKLFF. The DNA of the CDR3 is TGCAGTGCTAGTCGCGGAGTGGAAAAACTGTTTTTT.

V is TRBV9 and J is TRBJ1-2; possibly TRBD1 for D (5 bases). V was cut by 0 bases and J by 3 bases, with 9 bases left in between. Germline V gene data show CDR1 as SGDLS and CDR2 as YYNGEE. The CDR3 is 14 residues long. This CDR3 reads CASSVGGVDYGYTF. As DNA, the CDR3 is TGTGCCAGCAGCGTAGGGGGGGTTGACTATGGCTACACCTTC.

V and J are TRBV18 and TRBJ2-5; no firm D call. The CDR3 length is 17 residues. V was shortened by 1 base and J by 4 bases, with 19 bases between the two germline ends. Germline CDR1 and CDR2: KGHSH and LQKENI. The CDR3 DNA sequence: TGTGCCAGCTCACCACAAAGAGACCGCCGAGGTGGAGAGACCCAGTACTTC. It encodes CASSPQRDRRGGETQYF. The whole variable domain, filled in from reference TRBV18 and TRBJ2-5, reads NAGVMQNPRHLVRRRGQEARLRCSPMKGHSHVYWYRQLPEEGLKFMVYLQKENIIDESGMPKERFSAEFPKEGPSILRIQQVVRGDSAAYFCASSPQRDRRGGETQYFGPGTRLLVL.

This chain uses TRBV3-1 (or the pseudogene TRBV3-2) with TRBJ2-5; TRBD1 matches 8 bases. The CDR3 length is 15 residues. V lost 5 bases, J lost 3 bases, and 8 bases stayed unmatched. The germline V gene encodes CDR1 LGHDT and CDR2 YNNKEL (reference sequence). This CDR3 reads CASSSAGGGEETQYF. CDR3 DNA sequence: TGTGCCAGCAGCTCGGCAGGGGGCGGCGAAGAGACCCAGTACTTC.

The rearrangement joins TRBV30 to TRBJ2-7, with 11 bases identical to TRBD1. Germline V gene sequence: CDR1 GTSNPN, CDR2 SVGIG (reference sequence). The CDR3 contains 14 residues. Trimming removed 7 bases from V and 3 bases from J; junction bases left unmatched: 8. DNA of the CDR3: TGTGCCTCAACCCGGGACAGGGGGAACTACGAGCAGTACTTC. It codes for CASTRDRGNYEQYF.

This clone has just one count. J is TRBJ2-7 and V is TRBV30; 9 nucleotides line up with TRBD2. Germline V gives CDR1 GTSNPN, CDR2 SVGIG (reference sequence). The CDR3 extends over 12 amino acids. Losses at the gene ends were 3 bases for V and 7 bases for J; bases not matched to a gene: 4. CDR3 sequence (DNA): TGTGCCTGGAGGGCGGGAGGGGGTGAGCAGTACTTC. Protein: CAWRAGGGEQYF.

The rearrangement uses TRBV4-3 and TRBJ2-3; TRBD2 aligns across 11 bases. V lost 4 bases to trimming and J lost 2 bases; unmatched junction nucleotides: 5. Germline-derived CDR1 and CDR2 are LGHNA and YSLEER. The CDR3 extends over 16 amino acids. The CDR3 DNA follows: TGCGCCAGCAGCCGCTCGACTAGCGGGAACACAGATACGCAGTATTTT. Its protein product is CASSRSTSGNTDTQYF.

In its sample, this clone was seen a few times. Distinct nucleotide sequences in the sample also encode this CDR3. The chain has TRBV5-1 and TRBJ2-2; the match to TRBD2 covers 14 bases. CDR3 length equals 18 residues. The V gene end was trimmed by 3 bases and the J gene end by 1 base; junction bases not matched to a gene: 5. The germline gives CDR1 SGHRS, CDR2 YFSETQ. CDR3 DNA: TGCGCCAGCAGCTCCACCGGACTAGCGGGAGGGAACACCGGGGAGCTGTTTTTT. It translates to CASSSTGLAGGNTGELFF.

The chain links TRBV10-2 to TRBJ2-7, with 11 bases matching TRBD2. The V segment lost 5 bases and the J segment 7 bases; nucleotides outside the gene matches: 7. The germline CDR1 and CDR2 sequences are WSHSY and SAAADI. This CDR3 is 14 amino acids long. The DNA for the CDR3 is TGCGCCAGCAGTCCGGCTAGCGGGGGGTGGGAGCAGTACTTC. Its translation is CASSPASGGWEQYF.

This rearrangement joins TRBV10-3 to TRBJ2-5; 10 bases match TRBD2. Germline V CDR1 and CDR2: ENHRY, SYGVKD. CDR3 length equals 16 residues. V lost 4 bases and J lost 5; bases outside the gene matches: 10. The CDR3 coding sequence is TGTGCCATCAGTGGGGGGCTAGCGGGAGTGATGGAGACCCAGTACTTC. As protein: CAISGGLAGVMETQYF.

The genes are TRBV18 and TRBJ2-3, with D perhaps matching TRBD2 (6 bases). The V gene's germline CDR1 is KGHSH and CDR2 LQKENI. Trimming left V 0 bases short and J 2 bases short, with 12 bases between. This CDR3 is 16 amino acids long. CDR3: CASSPPERVYTDTQYF. DNA for the CDR3: TGTGCCAGCTCACCACCGGAGCGGGTCTACACAGATACGCAGTATTTT.

CDR3 loop: CASRGWGGTDTQYF. Written as DNA, the CDR3 is TGTGCCAGCAGGGGGTGGGGGGGCACAGATACGCAGTATTTT. The rearrangement joins TRBV28 to TRBJ2-3; a possible D gene is TRBD2 (6 bases). The CDR3 is 14 residues long. Germline loops: CDR1 MDHEN, CDR2 SYDVKM. V gave up 6 bases and J gave up 1 base, with 11 bases separating them.

The CDR3 region has the DNA TGTGCCAGCTCACCACAGGGGGCTATGACTGAAGCTTTCTTT. Translation gives CASSPQGAMTEAFF. The chain employs TRBV18 and TRBJ1-1; TRBD1 matches at 7 bases. Germline V gives CDR1 KGHSH, CDR2 LQKENI. Unmatched junction bases numbered 4, after V lost 1 base and J lost 5 bases. CDR3 length equals 14 residues.

J is TRBJ1-5 and V is TRBV15, with D perhaps TRBD1 (5 bases). The CDR3 loop spans 15 amino acids. The ends were cut back, 1 base at V and 1 base at J, with 8 bases in the middle. Germline values: CDR1 LNHNV, CDR2 YYDKDF (reference sequence). Here the CDR3 reads CATSRGGGSNQPQHF. For the CDR3, the DNA is TGTGCCACCAGCAGAGGGGGGGGAAGCAATCAGCCCCAGCATTTT. The whole variable domain, remainder taken from reference TRBV15 and TRBJ1-5, is DAMVIQNPRYQVTQFGKPVTLSCSQTLNHNVMYWYQQKSSQAPKLLFHYYDKDFNNEADTPDNFQSRRPNTSFCFLDIRSPGLGDTAMYLCATSRGGGSNQPQHFGDGTRLSIL.

The rearrangement links TRBV4-2 to TRBJ2-1; TRBD2 agrees at 11 bases. Unmatched junction bases numbered 8, after V lost 4 bases and J lost 6 bases. CDR3 length: 16 amino acids. In germline, CDR1 is LGHNA, CDR2 YNFKEQ. CDR3 sequence reads: CASSPLLAGAPNEQFF. As DNA, the CDR3 is TGTGCCAGCAGCCCCCTACTAGCGGGAGCTCCCAATGAGCAGTTCTTC.

The chain uses TRBV24-1 and TRBJ2-2; 7 nucleotides line up with TRBD1. The length of the CDR3 is 16 residues. Germline CDR1 is KGHDR and CDR2 is SFDVKD. V shed 4 bases and J 0 bases; nucleotides not matched to a gene: 4. The CDR3 coding sequence is TGTGCCACCAGTGACCCGGGACAGTCGAACACCGGGGAGCTGTTTTTT. It codes for CATSDPGQSNTGELFF.

V usage is TRBV15 and J usage is TRBJ1-1; D remains unclear. The CDR3 contains 13 residues. Germline values: CDR1 LNHNV, CDR2 YYDKDF (reference sequence). V was trimmed by 0 bases and J by 7 bases, leaving 9 bases between them. CDR3 loop: CATSRDVQNEAFF. CDR3 DNA sequence: TGTGCCACCAGCAGAGATGTGCAGAATGAAGCTTTCTTT. The full variable domain, rest sourced from reference TRBV15 and TRBJ1-1, is DAMVIQNPRYQVTQFGKPVTLSCSQTLNHNVMYWYQQKSSQAPKLLFHYYDKDFNNEADTPDNFQSRRPNTSFCFLDIRSPGLGDTAMYLCATSRDVQNEAFFGQGTRLTVV.

In regard to this clone: Additional DNA sequences in this sample encode the identical CDR3. The J gene is TRBJ2-7, the V gene TRBV18; 7 bases are shared with TRBD1. V shed 3 bases and J 2 bases; nucleotides not matched to a gene: 4. The CDR3 extends over 14 amino acids. CDR1 is KGHSH and CDR2 is LQKENI in the germline V gene. In DNA, the CDR3 is TGTGCCAGCTCACCGGGGACAGTTACCTACGAGCAGTACTTC. It encodes CASSPGTVTYEQYF.

This clone appeared a single time. The chain employs TRBV3-1 (or the pseudogene TRBV3-2) and TRBJ2-7; TRBD1 aligns across 8 bases. CDR1 and CDR2 (germline): LGHDT, YNNKEL (reference sequence). The trim removed 3 bases at V and 12 bases at J, leaving 7 bases unmatched. This CDR3 is 12 amino acids long. The CDR3 sequence: CASSHSTGGSYF. As DNA, the CDR3 is TGTGCCAGCAGCCACTCCACAGGGGGGTCGTACTTC.